One sample yielded the 7 T cell receptor beta chains listed below, sequenced in a study of blood T cell repertoires in COVID-19. Profiling relied on immunoSEQ multiplex PCR, and the TCRdb table lists in-frame clones only, not all of them. The table lists about 220,000 clones, 83% of them singletons. The sequencing sample was made of peripheral blood. Receptor source: a woman in her thirties or forties with active or convalescent COVID-19.

With respect to this clone: Different DNA sequences within this sample yield the same CDR3. The rearrangement links TRBV24-1 to TRBJ1-2, with 9 bases identical to TRBD1. V shed 2 bases, J shed 2 bases, and the junction held 2 bases outside the gene matches. CDR3 length: 15 residues. CDR1 is KGHDR, CDR2 SFDVKD, per germline. Written as DNA, the CDR3 is TGTGCCACCAGTGATTCAGGACAGGGGAACTATGGCTACACCTTC. As protein: CATSDSGQGNYGYTF.

In nucleotides, the CDR3 is TGCAGCACAAAGGGACTAGCTTACGAGCAGTACTTC. Its protein product is CSTKGLAYEQYF. V gene TRBV29-1 combines with J gene TRBJ2-7; TRBD2 matches 9 bases. J gave up 4 bases and V 8 bases, and 6 bases lay outside the gene matches. Germline V lookup: CDR1 SQVTM, CDR2 ANQGSEA. The CDR3 length is 12 residues.

This rearrangement joins TRBV6-5 to TRBJ2-5; a possible D gene is TRBD2 (7 bases). The germline CDR1 and CDR2 sequences are MNHEY and SVGAGI. CDR3 size: 16 residues. The V end was cut by 2 bases, the J end by 4 bases, with 17 bases between. CDR3 loop: CASSYAGTKGGETQYF. CDR3 nucleotides: TGTGCCAGCAGTTACGCCGGGACTAAGGGGGGAGAGACCCAGTACTTC.

The chain couples TRBV19 to TRBJ1-1, with D unclear. CDR3 length: 13 amino acids. Germline CDR1 LNHDA, CDR2 SQIVND (reference sequence). The ends were cut back, 5 bases at V and 3 bases at J, with 10 bases in the middle. The CDR3 sequence is CASSPSGYTEAFF. As DNA, the CDR3 is TGTGCCAGTAGTCCCTCGGGATACACTGAAGCTTTCTTT.

This chain links TRBV6-2 or TRBV6-3 with TRBJ1-5, with a weak D call TRBD1 (5 bases). Looked up from germline, CDR1 is MNHEY and CDR2 is SVGEGT. The length of the CDR3 is 17 residues. V was clipped by 2 bases and J by 0 bases, with 14 bases between them. CDR3 in DNA: TGTGCCAGCAGTTACAGGCAGGGCTCGTATAGCAATCAGCCCCAGCATTTT. This gives the protein CASSYRQGSYSNQPQHF.

The chain carries TRBV7-9 and TRBJ1-1; no clear D. The V end was cut by 5 bases, the J end by 4 bases, with 11 bases between. The CDR3 contains 13 residues. Germline assignment: CDR1 SEHNR and CDR2 FQNEAQ (reference sequence). The CDR3 sequence: CASSPRLVTEAFF. CDR3 coding DNA: TGTGCCAGCAGCCCCCGATTAGTCACTGAAGCTTTCTTT.

The chain employs TRBV24-1 and TRBJ2-1; the match to TRBD2 covers 16 bases. V shed 5 bases, J shed 2 bases, and the junction held 5 bases outside the gene matches. Germline V lookup: CDR1 KGHDR, CDR2 SFDVKD. The CDR3 is 18 amino acids. CDR3 bases: TGTGCCACCAGTGGACGCGGGACTAGCGGGAGGGCCTACAATGAGCAGTTCTTC. This sequence encodes CATSGRGTSGRAYNEQFF.